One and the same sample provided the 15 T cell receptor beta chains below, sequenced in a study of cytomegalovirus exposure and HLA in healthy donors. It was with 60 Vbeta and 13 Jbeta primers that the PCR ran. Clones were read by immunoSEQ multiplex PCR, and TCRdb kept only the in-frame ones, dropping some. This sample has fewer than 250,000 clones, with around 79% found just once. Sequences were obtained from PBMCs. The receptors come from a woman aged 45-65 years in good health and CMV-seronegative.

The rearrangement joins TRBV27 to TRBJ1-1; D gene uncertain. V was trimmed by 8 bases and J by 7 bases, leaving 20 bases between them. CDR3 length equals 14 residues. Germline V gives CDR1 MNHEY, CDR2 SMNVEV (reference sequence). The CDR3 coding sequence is TGTGCCAGCTATTCGGGTCTCCTTGGTCATGAAGCTTTCTTT. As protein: CASYSGLLGHEAFF.

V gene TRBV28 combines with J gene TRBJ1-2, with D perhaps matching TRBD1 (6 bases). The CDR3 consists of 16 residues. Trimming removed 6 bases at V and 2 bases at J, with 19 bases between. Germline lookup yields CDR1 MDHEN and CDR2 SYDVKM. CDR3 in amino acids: CASRLGGAIPNYGYTF. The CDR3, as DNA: TGTGCCAGCAGGTTAGGGGGGGCGATCCCAAACTATGGCTACACCTTC.

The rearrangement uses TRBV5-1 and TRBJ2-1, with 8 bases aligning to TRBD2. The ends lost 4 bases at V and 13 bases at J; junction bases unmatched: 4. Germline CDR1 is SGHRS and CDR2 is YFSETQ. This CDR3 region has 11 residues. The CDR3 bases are TGCGCCAGCAGCGGGCGGGGGGTTCAGTTCTTC. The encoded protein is CASSGRGVQFF.

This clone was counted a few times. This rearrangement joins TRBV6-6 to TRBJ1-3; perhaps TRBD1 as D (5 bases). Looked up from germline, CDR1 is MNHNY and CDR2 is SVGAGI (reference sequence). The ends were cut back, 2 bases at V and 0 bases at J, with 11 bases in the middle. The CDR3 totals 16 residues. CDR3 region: CASSYLGEASGNTIYF. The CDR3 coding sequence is TGTGCCAGCAGTTACCTAGGGGAGGCCTCTGGAAACACCATATATTTT.

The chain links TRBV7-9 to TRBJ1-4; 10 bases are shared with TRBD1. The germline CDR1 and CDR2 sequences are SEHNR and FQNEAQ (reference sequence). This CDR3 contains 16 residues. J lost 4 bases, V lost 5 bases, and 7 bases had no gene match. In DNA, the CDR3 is TGTGCCAGCAGCCCCCGGACAGGGGGGTATAATGAAAAACTGTTTTTT. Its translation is CASSPRTGGYNEKLFF.

The DNA for the CDR3 is TGTGCCAGCAGCTTGGGGGGACAGGGACGAACCGGGGAGCTGTTTTTT. Amino acids: CASSLGGQGRTGELFF. The J gene is TRBJ2-2, the V gene TRBV5-4; TRBD1 matches at 9 bases. Germline values: CDR1 SGHNT, CDR2 YYREEE (reference sequence). Trimming at V came to 0 bases and at J to 5 bases, leaving 5 bases not matched to a gene. The CDR3 is 16 residues long.

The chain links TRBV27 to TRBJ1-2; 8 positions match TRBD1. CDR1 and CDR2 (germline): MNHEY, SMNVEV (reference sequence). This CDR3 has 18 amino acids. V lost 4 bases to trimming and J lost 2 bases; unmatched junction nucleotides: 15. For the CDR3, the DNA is TGTGCCAGCAGTTCGGGGGCCCCAGGACAGGGAGGGAACTATGGCTACACCTTC. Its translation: CASSSGAPGQGGNYGYTF.

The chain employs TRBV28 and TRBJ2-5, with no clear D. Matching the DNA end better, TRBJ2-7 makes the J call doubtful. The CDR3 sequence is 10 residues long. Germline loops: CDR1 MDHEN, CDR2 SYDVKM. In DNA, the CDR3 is TGTGCCAGCGGGGCCTACGAGCAGTACTTC. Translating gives CASGAYEQYF.

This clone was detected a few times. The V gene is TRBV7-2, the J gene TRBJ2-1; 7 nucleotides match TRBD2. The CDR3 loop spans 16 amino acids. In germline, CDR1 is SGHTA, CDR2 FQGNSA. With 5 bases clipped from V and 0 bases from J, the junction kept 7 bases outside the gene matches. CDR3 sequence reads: CASSVPSGSSYNEQFF. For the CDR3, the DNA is TGTGCCAGCAGCGTCCCTAGCGGAAGCTCCTACAATGAGCAGTTCTTC.

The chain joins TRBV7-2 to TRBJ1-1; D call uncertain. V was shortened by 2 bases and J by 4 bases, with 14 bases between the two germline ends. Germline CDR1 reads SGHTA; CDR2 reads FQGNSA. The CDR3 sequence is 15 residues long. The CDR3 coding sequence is TGTGCCAGCAGCTTACGCCACCCGGCAGGCACTGAAGCTTTCTTT. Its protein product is CASSLRHPAGTEAFF. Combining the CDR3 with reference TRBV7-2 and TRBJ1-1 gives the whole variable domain GAGVSQSPSNKVTEKGKDVELRCDPISGHTALYWYRQSLGQGLEFLIYFQGNSAPDKSGLPSDRFSAERTGGSVSTLTIQRTQQEDSAVYLCASSLRHPAGTEAFFGQGTRLTVV.

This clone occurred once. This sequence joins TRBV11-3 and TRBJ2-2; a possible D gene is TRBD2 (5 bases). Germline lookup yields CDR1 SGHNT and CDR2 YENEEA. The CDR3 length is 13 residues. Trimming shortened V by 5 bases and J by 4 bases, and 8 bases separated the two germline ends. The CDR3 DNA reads TGTGCCAGCAGCCGTCGGGGCACCGGGGAGCTGTTTTTT. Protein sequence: CASSRRGTGELFF.

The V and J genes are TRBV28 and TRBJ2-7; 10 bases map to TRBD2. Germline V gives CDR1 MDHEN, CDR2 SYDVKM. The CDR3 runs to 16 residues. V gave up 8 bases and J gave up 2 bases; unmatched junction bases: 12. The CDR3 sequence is CASEAGGPLYTYEQYF. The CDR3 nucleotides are TGTGCCAGCGAAGCGGGAGGGCCATTATATACCTACGAGCAGTACTTC.

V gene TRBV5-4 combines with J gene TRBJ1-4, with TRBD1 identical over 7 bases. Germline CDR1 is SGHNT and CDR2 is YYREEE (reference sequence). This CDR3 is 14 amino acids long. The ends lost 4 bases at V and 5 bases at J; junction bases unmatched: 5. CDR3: CASSVGGVNEKLFF. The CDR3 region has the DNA TGTGCCAGCAGCGTAGGGGGCGTAAATGAAAAACTGTTTTTT.

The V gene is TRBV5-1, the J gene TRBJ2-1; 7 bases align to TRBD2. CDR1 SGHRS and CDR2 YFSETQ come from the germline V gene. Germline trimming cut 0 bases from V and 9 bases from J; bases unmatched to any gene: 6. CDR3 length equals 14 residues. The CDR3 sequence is CASSLARGGGEQFF. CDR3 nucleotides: TGCGCCAGCAGCTTGGCCCGTGGGGGGGGTGAGCAGTTCTTC.

CDR3 DNA: TGTGCCGTCGGACAGGGCTATCAGCCCCAGCATTTT. Translating gives CAVGQGYQPQHF. The gene calls are TRBV10-3 and TRBJ1-5; TRBD1 matches at 8 bases. There are 12 residues in the CDR3. In germline, CDR1 is ENHRY, CDR2 SYGVKD. Trimming cost V 11 bases and J 5 bases; bases outside gene matches: 5.